A selection of T cell receptor beta chains follows, all from one sample in a study of CD8+ T cells in alopecia areata. TCRdb's table, derived via immunoSEQ multiplex PCR, lists solely in-frame clones and lacks some. In the table there are about 120,000 clones, more than 40% of which are singletons. Sequenced here: CD4+ T cells sorted from blood, sampled at week 4, from a patient treated with tofacitinib. The receptor set was obtained from a human donor with alopecia areata. Each CDR3 is given with its conserved first and last residue. D genes are given only for firm matches. Only part of the rows carry a size: once, few, many, or a class if the clone is expanded.

CASSQTGFTGELFF | TGTGCCAGCAGCCAGACAGGGTTCACCGGGGAGCTGTTTTTT | TRBV7-9 | TRBD1 | NA | TRBJ2-2
CASSYSVNPHNFF | TGTGCCAGCAGTTACTCAGTAAACCCACATAATTTCTTC | TRBV6-5 | NA | NA | TRBJ2-1
CASSYGQGNGHGYTF | TGTGCCAGCAGTTACGGACAGGGTAACGGGCATGGCTACACCTTC | TRBV6-6 | TRBD1 | NA | TRBJ1-2
CSVVIPEPPYGYTF | TGCAGCGTTGTGATCCCCGAACCTCCCTATGGCTACACCTTC | TRBV29-1 | NA | NA | TRBJ1-2
CAWITGRAGGYTF | TGTGCCTGGATTACAGGGAGAGCGGGGGGCTACACCTTC | TRBV30 | NA | NA | TRBJ1-2
CASSLVSGGAGNSPLHF | TGCGCCAGCAGCTTGGTGTCAGGGGGCGCAGGGAATTCACCCCTCCACTTT | TRBV5-1 | TRBD1 | NA | TRBJ1-6
CAWSAGGRPGETQYF | TGTGCCTGGAGTGCCGGCGGCCGACCCGGGGAGACCCAGTACTTC | TRBV30 | NA | NA | TRBJ2-5
CASSLTGHNQPQHF | TGTGCCAGCAGCTTAACAGGGCACAATCAGCCCCAGCATTTT | TRBV7-9 | NA | NA | TRBJ1-5
CSVEGRTGFFAGTQYF | TGCAGCGTTGAAGGAAGGACAGGGTTTTTTGCCGGTACGCAGTATTTT | TRBV29-1 | TRBD1 | NA | TRBJ2-3
CASSQEWNTGELFF | TGCGCCAGCAGCCAAGAATGGAACACCGGGGAGCTGTTTTTT | TRBV4-1 | NA | many | TRBJ2-2
CASSLSPEQPQHF | TGTGCCAGCAGCTTATCGCCGGAGCAGCCCCAGCATTTT | TRBV7-2 | NA | few | TRBJ1-5
CASSLTDAYNEQFF | TGCGCCAGCAGCTTAACGGACGCCTACAATGAGCAGTTCTTC | TRBV5-1 | NA | few | TRBJ2-1
CAWSGKTELNTEAFF | TGTGCCTGGAGTGGAAAGACAGAACTGAACACTGAAGCTTTCTTT | TRBV30 | NA | NA | TRBJ1-1
CASSAKRVMNTEAFF | TGTGCCAGCAGCGCTAAAAGGGTTATGAACACTGAAGCTTTCTTT | TRBV7-8 | NA | NA | TRBJ1-1
CASSQSGLRYTF | TGCGCCAGCAGCCAATCAGGGTTACGCTACACCTTC | TRBV4-1 | NA | once | TRBJ1-2
CAWSPPTPGEKLFF | TGTGCCTGGAGTCCCCCAACCCCAGGGGAAAAACTGTTTTTT | TRBV30 | NA | NA | TRBJ1-4
CASSTGTMLQETQYF | TGTGCCAGCAGTACCGGGACTATGCTCCAAGAGACCCAGTACTTC | TRBV2 | TRBD2 | NA | TRBJ2-5
CASSKGETPSSYEQYF | TGTGCCAGCAGCAAAGGGGAGACCCCGAGCTCCTACGAGCAGTACTTC | TRBV21-1 | NA | few | TRBJ2-7
CASSIPGTDQPQHF | TGTGCCAGTAGTATACCGGGGACAGATCAGCCCCAGCATTTT | TRBV19 | TRBD1 | NA | TRBJ1-5
CASSLGDPGHYGYTF | TGTGCCAGCAGCTTAGGGGACCCTGGGCACTATGGCTACACCTTC | TRBV7-9 | NA | few | TRBJ1-2
CASSYDRGPYEQYF | TGTGCCAGTAGCTACGACAGGGGGCCCTACGAGCAGTACTTC | TRBV19 | TRBD1 | NA | TRBJ2-7
CASCWTGASGYTF | TGTGCCAGCTGCTGGACAGGGGCAAGTGGCTACACCTTC | TRBV6-6 | TRBD1 | NA | TRBJ1-2
CASGFENYGYTF | TGTGCCAGCGGCTTTGAGAACTATGGCTACACCTTC | TRBV6-5 | NA | NA | TRBJ1-2
CSVDRGTDTQYF | TGCAGCGTTGACAGGGGTACAGATACGCAGTATTTT | TRBV29-1 | NA | NA | TRBJ2-3
CSVVFTGRNQPQHF | TGCAGCGTCGTTTTCACGGGCCGCAATCAGCCCCAGCATTTT | TRBV29-1 | NA | NA | TRBJ1-5
CSAGTELNTGELFF | TGCAGCGCCGGGACAGAGCTGAACACCGGGGAGCTGTTTTTT | TRBV29-1 | TRBD1 | NA | TRBJ2-2
CASSLVVYQETQYF | TGTGCCAGCAGCTTAGTGGTATACCAAGAGACCCAGTACTTC | TRBV7-2 | NA | NA | TRBJ2-5
CASSLRAYEQYF | TGTGCCAGCAGCCTCAGGGCTTACGAGCAGTACTTC | TRBV7-9 | NA | few | TRBJ2-7
CASSVASANSGEKLFF | TGTGCCAGCAGCGTAGCTTCCGCGAACTCGGGTGAAAAACTGTTTTTT | TRBV9 | NA | NA | TRBJ1-4
CASSEGNSLTDTQYF | TGTGCCAGCAGTGAGGGGAACAGCCTCACAGATACGCAGTATTTT | TRBV2 | NA | NA | TRBJ2-3